This T cell receptor beta chain came from a study of vaccination and CD4 T cells after COVID-19 (dated 2022 in TCRdb). Broadly, across the study: Convalescent patients had a positive SARS-CoV-2 result on nasal swab PCR, and of these patients, 8 or 9 had mild disease and one had severe disease. Six males and four females were included in the convalescent cohort, with two Hispanic individuals, seven Caucasians, two Asians and one multiracial person represented. In under 13 COVID-19 convalescent patients and a few infection-naive healthy vaccine recipients, researchers compared the spike-specific CD4+ TCR repertoire from before mRNA vaccination with the repertoire from after. Post-COVID blood samples from convalescent patients were collected a median of about 110 days after diagnosis, with a range of roughly 35 to 161 days. Overlapping spike peptide pools from SARS-CoV-2 and from the common cold coronaviruses HCoV-NL63, HCoV-OC43 and HCoV-229E were used as culture stimuli. Control cultures used a CEFX viral epitope pool as positive control, an HIV-1 Nef peptide pool as negative control, or no peptide. Each participant got two doses of either the Pfizer-BioNTech BNT162b2 vaccine (n=8) or the Moderna mRNA-1273 vaccine (n=2). Post-vaccine blood samples were collected a median of approximately eleven weeks after the second vaccine dose, ranging from about 13 to 250 days. Study-level results and caveats: In convalescent patients, nearly all vaccine-specific clones (304 of 307) were found to be mono-reactive for SARS-CoV-2 spike rather than cross-reactive with common cold coronaviruses. Only a relatively small number of convalescent patients were included in the study, and early timepoints following natural infection were not analyzed. The median number of SARS-CoV-2-reactive clonotypes rose from around 22 after infection to 38 after vaccination, but the change was not significant. In convalescent patients, a median approximately 90% of post-vaccine SARS-CoV-2-reactive clones were detected only after vaccination, suggesting vaccine-specific priming.

To prepare the library, PCR was applied. DNA from cultured CD4+ T cells underwent TCR sequencing with the Oncomine TCR Beta short-read assay at the Johns Hopkins FTIC core. The QIAamp micro DNA kit was used to extract genomic DNA from the cultured CD4+ T cells. Oncomine TCR Beta libraries made from cultured CD4+ T cells were pooled using unique dual indexes and sequenced on an Illumina iSeq 100. In the paper's pipeline: Non-productive sequences were removed, and CDR3s not starting with C, not ending with F or W, or shorter than 7 amino acids were discarded. Antigen-specific clonotypes were identified with the MANAFEST web application by comparing peptide-stimulated wells with reference and other culture wells. Positive clones required FDR below 0.05, an odds ratio above 5, and productive frequency above 0.1% in at least two of three replicate wells. Clonotypes that were significantly expanded in both SARS-CoV-2 spike wells and at least one common cold coronavirus spike condition were defined as cross-reactive. Levenshtein distances (stringdist) and unrooted phylogenetic trees (ape) in R version 3.6.1 were used to assess CDR3 homology. In TCRdb, the public reads were trimmed at Q25 with fastp and aligned with MiXCR, with productive beta chains retained. Rows are unified per CDR3 protein, each entry keeping the most common DNA and genes. What appears here as the V and J calls and clone size reflects TCRdb's work, not the paper's. The sample profile shows under 4,500 distinct CDR3 sequences; 15% to 20% of them were found once. The ten largest clonotypes hold roughly 24% of the sample.

With regard to this clonotype: Its antigen target is currently unknown. No base quality values were provided; no much bigger clone lies one nucleotide off.

V is shortened by 6 bases, J by 2 bases, and the region joining them spans 14 bases. The CDR3, cysteine through phenylalanine, is 15 amino acids long. Only CDR3 DNA is held: 45 bases, read in frame from base 1. This sample's treatment or condition label indicates: roughly ten-day PBMC culture with coronavirus spike peptide pools or control peptides (ViraFEST assay). The ViraFEST assay, used in the study, expanded antigen-specific T cells with peptide pools and then identified the expanded clonotypes through TCR sequencing. The positive SARS-CoV-2 PCR tests of the convalescent patients were dated from March to December 2020, before the Alpha, Beta and Delta variants emerged in the United States. Each well held some 2 million PBMCs cultured with 9 to 10 ug/ml peptide pools in IMDM containing 5% human AB serum and around 10 IU/ml IL-2. On days 3 and 7, half of the culture medium was replaced with fresh IL-2-containing medium. After 10 to 11 days of culture, CD4+ T cells were isolated by negative selection with the EasySep CD4+ T cell isolation kit. Ficoll-Paque Plus gradient centrifugation was used to isolate PBMCs from whole blood, and the isolated PBMCs were then either used fresh or cryopreserved at -140C. In general, triplicate wells were set up for every culture condition.

Rearrangement joined TRBV12-3 or TRBV12-4 to TRBJ2-1; the D gene is possibly TRBD1, with 5 bases matching. Sequencing was carried out using CD4+ T cells from blood, cultured in vitro. This clonotype was obtained from a human donor who had recovered from COVID-19. The CDR3 amino acid sequence is: CASSWGPSTYNEQFF. The DNA is as follows: TGTGCCAGCAGCTGGGGCCCTTCAACCTACAATGAGCAGTTCTTC.